Each of the 7 T cell receptor beta chains below was sequenced from the same sample in a study of cytomegalovirus exposure and HLA in healthy donors. Researchers ran the PCR with 60 Vbeta and 13 Jbeta primers. Method: immunoSEQ multiplex PCR; TCRdb's copy keeps in-frame clones and lacks some. The sample's table shows tens of thousands of clones. The material sequenced was PBMCs. The receptors originated from a female donor in good health and CMV-seropositive.

The chain employs TRBV18 and TRBJ1-5; D uncertain. CDR1 KGHSH and CDR2 LQKENI come from the germline V gene. Trimming pared 6 bases from V and 3 bases from J, leaving 9 bases between. CDR3 size: 13 residues. The DNA for the CDR3 is TGTGCCAGCTCCCTAAATTTCAATCAGCCCCAGCATTTT. Its translation: CASSLNFNQPQHF.

V usage is TRBV29-1 and J usage is TRBJ1-1, with D possibly being TRBD1 (6 bases). V lost 4 bases to trimming and J lost 0 bases, with 12 bases between them. Per the germline V gene, CDR1 is SQVTM and CDR2 is ANQGSEA. The CDR3 covers 14 residues. CDR3 sequence: CSVVSGVLNTEAFF. For the CDR3, the DNA is TGCAGCGTTGTTTCAGGGGTTTTGAACACTGAAGCTTTCTTT. The full variable domain, with the rest looked up from reference TRBV29-1 and TRBJ1-1, is SAVISQKPSRDICQRGTSLTIQCQVDSQVTMMFWYRQQPGQSLTLIATANQGSEATYESGFVIDKFPISRPNLTFSTLTVSNMSPEDSSIYLCSVVSGVLNTEAFFGQGTRLTVV.

Comments on this clone: One junction end disagrees with the germline gene, perhaps due to a read error. V gene TRBV18 combines with J gene TRBJ2-2, with 7 nucleotides matching TRBD2. The CDR3 runs to 11 residues. Germline values: CDR1 KGHSH, CDR2 LQKENI. The CDR3 sequence: CASSQGLSGGF. As DNA, the CDR3 is TGTGCCAGCTCACAGGGACTATCCGGGGGTTTT.

The chain recombines TRBV5-6 with TRBJ1-2, with 7 bases that match TRBD1. From germline, CDR1 is SGHDT and CDR2 YYEEEE. The CDR3 consists of 15 residues. With 1 base clipped from V and 6 bases from J, the junction kept 9 bases outside the gene matches. The chain's CDR3 is CASSLFAMTGHGYTF. The CDR3 DNA is TGTGCCAGCAGCTTGTTCGCCATGACAGGGCATGGCTACACCTTC. The full variable domain, completed using reference TRBV5-6 and TRBJ1-2, is DAGVTQSPTHLIKTRGQQVTLRCSPKSGHDTVSWYQQALGQGPQFIFQYYEEEERQRGNFPDRFSGHQFPNYSSELNVNALLLGDSALYLCASSLFAMTGHGYTFGSGTRLTVV.

This rearrangement joins TRBV6-5 to TRBJ2-1, with a possible D match to TRBD2 (6 bases). Per the germline V gene, CDR1 is MNHEY and CDR2 is SVGAGI. With 4 bases removed from V and 1 base from J, the gap between germline ends came to 8 bases. This CDR3 comprises 14 residues. For the CDR3, the DNA is TGTGCCAGCAGTTCGGGGAGGTCCTACAATGAGCAGTTCTTC. This gives the protein CASSSGRSYNEQFF.

The chain uses TRBV30 and TRBJ2-1; 10 bases map to TRBD2. Germline CDR1 and CDR2: GTSNPN and SVGIG (reference sequence). The ends lost 6 bases at V and 5 bases at J; junction bases unmatched: 16. This CDR3 is built from 17 residues. The DNA of the CDR3 is TGTGCCTGTAACCTCGTAGCGGGAGGTTTCTCAGACAATGAGCAGTTCTTC. Translated, it gives CACNLVAGGFSDNEQFF.

The chain carries TRBV2 and TRBJ1-1; 9 bases match TRBD1. J was trimmed by 4 bases and V by 6 bases; bases with no gene match: 6. The CDR3 has 14 residues. Germline V gives CDR1 SNHLY, CDR2 FYNNEI. The CDR3 DNA reads TGTGCCAGCAGGCCCGGACAGGGGATCACTGAAGCTTTCTTT. It is translated as CASRPGQGITEAFF.